This TCR beta chain was found in a study of Graves' ophthalmopathy and Graves' hyperthyroidism. Amplification targeted the TCR beta CDR3 regions, with RNA transcripts as the source material. Following a first-round RT-PCR that used HTBI primers, a second-round multiplex PCR was carried out. TCRdb reprocessed the multiplex PCR reads via MiXCR and lists one record per CDR3 protein. The profile covers 260,000 or so distinct CDR3 sequences, with around 50% appearing a single time and about 45% taken by the ten largest. Trimming stripped 5 bases from V and 6 bases from J, with 16 bases between. CDR3 length: 14 amino acids.

The clonotype was recovered from an adult man with Graves' ophthalmopathy. The chain combines TRBV12-3 or TRBV12-4 with TRBJ2-5; D is ambiguous. The sample comprised peripheral blood. CDR3 nucleotide sequence: TGTGCCAGCAGTCGCGATACGAGAGGAAAGACCCAGTACTTC. It translates to CASSRDTRGKTQYF.